This T cell receptor beta chain was sequenced in a study of blood T cells in healthy people across ages. Regarding this clonotype: Compared with germline, one end of the junction differs, possibly owing to a read error.

CDR1 is DFQATT and CDR2 is SNEGSKA in the germline V gene (reference sequence). The length of the CDR3 is 11 residues. It was with a sample-barcoded 5' primer and a J-beta primer mix that a second PCR of roughly 6 to 12 cycles was run. Each cDNA molecule, via a template-switch adaptor with 12 random nucleotides, was tagged. TCRdb independently ran MiXCR on the 5' RACE reads; one entry per CDR3 protein. The sample contains almost 300,000 distinct CDR3 sequences, 25% to 30% of which appear only once. Input material: blood. The chain combines TRBV20-1 with TRBJ2-5; TRBD2 matches 8 bases. This clonotype originated in a woman in her 70s in good health. The CDR3 DNA reads TGCAGTGCTGAGTTTAGCGGGAAGGTTCCATTC. It specifies CSAEFSGKVPF.